This TCR beta chain stems from a study of graft-versus-host responses after intestinal transplantation. In the study overall: Recipients underwent multivisceral, liver-intestinal, or isolated intestinal transplants. Every one of the recipients received anti-thymocyte globulin induction and afterwards took tacrolimus and steroids for 3 to 4 years.

The method was immunoSEQ multiplex PCR; TCRdb's version includes in-frame clones alone and lacks a portion of them. The repertoire holds approximately 90,000 clones, with 90% to 95% as singletons. CDR1 and CDR2 from the germline V gene are SGHNT and YYREEE (reference sequence). Between the trimmed V and J ends, which lost 0 bases and 0 bases, there was a span of 3 bases. The CDR3 covers 13 residues. On this clone itself: The antigen is undetermined.

Study-wide results and caveats: Recipient marrow harbored GvH clones, some of which surfaced first in ileum or blood. Graft-versus-host to host-versus-graft clonal ratios in allografts were high in patients with graft-donor T cell macrochimerism.

The chain links TRBV5-4 to TRBJ1-2; D gene uncertain. Sample: unstimulated CD8+ T cells sorted from spleen or lymph node cells, taken before intestinal transplant. The sequence was obtained from a human donor who received an intestinal transplant. The DNA for the CDR3 is TGTGCCAGCAGCTTGGCAGCTAACTATGGCTACACCTTC. This gives the protein CASSLAANYGYTF.